A single sample is the source of the 19 T cell receptor beta chains below, sequenced in a study of beta chain features in type 1 diabetes. General study points: The study found moderately but significantly shorter TCRB CDR3s in all four CD4+ subsets of Type 1 diabetes patients.

The investigators reverse transcribed all of the isolated RNA, so they sequenced expressed TCRB transcripts. Produced via immunoSEQ multiplex PCR; TCRdb's table is partial and in-frame only. This table holds fewer than 450,000 clones, about 13% found once. Antigen specificity for these receptors is unknown. Sequenced sample: naive CD4+ T cells from blood. Source of these receptors: a woman under 30 with type 1 diabetes.

The chain links TRBV5-1 to TRBJ1-1; weak D call: TRBD1 (6 bases). The germline CDR1 and CDR2 sequences are SGHRS and YFSETQ. Trimming removed 3 bases at V and 3 bases at J, with 15 bases between. The CDR3 totals 15 residues. The CDR3 is CASSSTGYGDTEAFF. The CDR3 DNA reads TGCGCCAGCAGCTCAACAGGGTATGGGGACACTGAAGCTTTCTTT. Full variable domain (remainder filled in from reference TRBV5-1 and TRBJ1-1): KAGVTQTPRYLIKTRGQQVTLSCSPISGHRSVSWYQQTPGQGLQFLFEYFSETQRNKGNFPGRFSGRQFSNSRSEMNVSTLELGDSALYLCASSSTGYGDTEAFFGQGTRLTVV.

V usage is TRBV2 and J usage is TRBJ1-1, with TRBD1 as a possible D gene (6 bases). Germline values: CDR1 SNHLY, CDR2 FYNNEI. The ends were cut back, 8 bases at V and 1 base at J, with 14 bases in the middle. The CDR3 is 14 amino acids. The CDR3 is CASPGQGQNTEAFF. The CDR3 bases are TGTGCCAGCCCCGGGCAGGGACAGAACACTGAAGCTTTCTTT.

The chain employs TRBV7-8 and TRBJ2-1, with TRBD2 matching 10 bases. Germline V CDR1 and CDR2: SGHVS, FQNEAQ. CDR3 size: 16 residues. V shed 5 bases, J shed 7 bases, and the junction held 11 bases outside the gene matches. The CDR3 is CASSRSLAGEGNEQFF. DNA of the CDR3: TGTGCCAGCAGCCGGTCGCTAGCGGGAGAGGGAAATGAGCAGTTCTTC.

The chain has TRBV19 and TRBJ2-1; TRBD2 agrees at 9 bases. V shed 3 bases and J 6 bases; nucleotides not matched to a gene: 0. CDR3 length equals 13 residues. Germline CDR1 and CDR2: LNHDA and SQIVND (reference sequence). The CDR3 DNA sequence: TGTGCCAGTAGTATGACTAGCGGCAATGAGCAGTTCTTC. This sequence encodes CASSMTSGNEQFF.

The chain joins TRBV7-9 to TRBJ2-7, with a weak D call TRBD2 (7 bases). Germline V gene sequence: CDR1 SEHNR, CDR2 FQNEAQ (reference sequence). V was clipped by 2 bases and J by 12 bases, with 20 bases between them. The CDR3 covers 14 residues. The CDR3 nucleotides read TGTGCCAGCAGCTTAATTAATGCGCGGGGGCCCAGGTACGTC. This codes for CASSLINARGPRYV.

This clone was counted a few times. V is TRBV6-5 and J is TRBJ1-5; D perhaps matches TRBD1 (6 bases). The CDR3 is 15 amino acids. Germline CDR1 and CDR2: MNHEY and SVGAGI. The germline V and J ends were trimmed by 6 bases and 0 bases, with 12 bases remaining between them. The CDR3 DNA reads TGTGCCAGCAGCCGACAGGCCTATAGCAATCAGCCCCAGCATTTT. This sequence encodes CASSRQAYSNQPQHF.

This chain connects TRBV15 to TRBJ1-2, with TRBD1 matching 7 bases. Germline V CDR1 and CDR2: LNHNV, YYDKDF (reference sequence). The CDR3 totals 15 residues. V dropped 9 bases and J dropped 0; count of bases not matched to a gene: 10. The chain's CDR3 is CATSTGTLSNYGYTF. The DNA for the CDR3 is TGTGCCACGTCGACAGGGACCCTCTCTAACTATGGCTACACCTTC.

This clone was recorded a few times. The chain uses TRBV5-5 and TRBJ2-5, with 8 nucleotides matching TRBD2. Germline CDR1 is SGHKS and CDR2 is YYEKEE (reference sequence). Trimming removed 2 bases from V and 5 bases from J; junction bases left unmatched: 11. CDR3 length: 16 amino acids. Here the CDR3 reads CASSLRAGAVGETQYF. The CDR3 DNA sequence: TGTGCCAGCAGCTTAAGAGCGGGAGCCGTCGGGGAGACCCAGTACTTC.

This clone was counted only a few times. V gene TRBV2 combines with J gene TRBJ1-2, with D perhaps TRBD1 (5 bases). This CDR3 has 14 amino acids. The germline V gene has CDR1 SNHLY and CDR2 FYNNEI. Trimming shortened V by 6 bases and J by 4 bases, and 15 bases separated the two germline ends. CDR3 coding DNA: TGTGCCAGCAGGGAACAGACAGACCGCTATGGCTACACCTTC. This encodes CASREQTDRYGYTF.

This clone was counted between two and nine times. The rearrangement links TRBV2 to TRBJ1-2; D is ambiguous. Between the trimmed V and J ends, which lost 7 bases and 2 bases, there was a span of 11 bases. Germline CDR1 is SNHLY and CDR2 is FYNNEI. There are 13 residues in the CDR3. The CDR3 protein is CASTLRENYGYTF. CDR3 DNA: TGTGCCAGCACCCTCCGAGAAAACTATGGCTACACCTTC.

This clone was counted only a few times. This chain connects TRBV7-9 to TRBJ2-3; D is uncertain. The CDR3 has 13 residues. V dropped 5 bases and J dropped 5 bases, with 11 bases sitting between them. The V gene's germline CDR1 is SEHNR and CDR2 FQNEAQ (reference sequence). CDR3 nucleotide sequence: TGTGCCAGCAGCCCCAACTCCGGAGATACGCAGTATTTT. This codes for CASSPNSGDTQYF.

This clone was found a few times. This chain links TRBV7-2 with TRBJ2-1; 7 bases map to TRBD2. CDR3 length equals 18 residues. V lost 5 bases to trimming and J lost 3 bases; unmatched junction nucleotides: 16. CDR1 and CDR2 (germline): SGHTA, FQGNSA. DNA of the CDR3: TGTGCCAGCAGCCCTGTGGGGGATCCCGGGAGGCGCTACAATGAGCAGTTCTTC. Translation: CASSPVGDPGRRYNEQFF. Supplemented by reference TRBV7-2 and TRBJ2-1, the full variable domain reads GAGVSQSPSNKVTEKGKDVELRCDPISGHTALYWYRQSLGQGLEFLIYFQGNSAPDKSGLPSDRFSAERTGGSVSTLTIQRTQQEDSAVYLCASSPVGDPGRRYNEQFFGPGTRLTVL.

This clone has only one observation. The rearrangement uses TRBV4-1 and TRBJ1-2; 8 bases align to TRBD1. The ends lost 0 bases at V and 5 bases at J; junction bases unmatched: 11. Germline CDR1 reads MGHRA; CDR2 reads YSYEKL. This CDR3 is 17 amino acids long. The DNA for the CDR3 is TGCGCCAGCAGCCAAGAGCATTCGACAGGGGATCGGTATGGCTACACCTTC. It yields the protein CASSQEHSTGDRYGYTF.

The V and J genes are TRBV20-1 and TRBJ1-5; D gene unclear. This CDR3 is 11 amino acids long. V was pared by 7 bases and J by 7 bases, with 11 bases between. Germline-derived CDR1 and CDR2 are DFQATT and SNEGSKA (reference sequence). Here the CDR3 DNA reads TGCAGTGTAAATCGGCGGCAGCCCCAGCATTTT. Amino acids: CSVNRRQPQHF.

The chain links TRBV10-3 to TRBJ2-4; 8 bases are a match to TRBD1. Germline V gene sequence: CDR1 ENHRY, CDR2 SYGVKD. V trimming: 6 bases; J trimming: 7 bases; junction bases outside the gene matches: 2. There are 12 residues in the CDR3. Here the CDR3 reads CAISGQGNIQYF. The CDR3 coding sequence is TGTGCCATCAGCGGACAGGGTAACATTCAGTACTTC.

This clone was observed a handful of times. The chain is built from TRBV2 and TRBJ1-1; 7 nucleotides agree with TRBD1. The germline CDR1 and CDR2 sequences are SNHLY and FYNNEI. CDR3 length: 12 residues. V lost 2 bases to trimming and J lost 13 bases; unmatched junction nucleotides: 7. Here the CDR3 DNA reads TGTGCCAGCAGTGAACAGGACAGGTTACTTTTCTTT. It translates to CASSEQDRLLFF.

This clone was detected a few times. V is TRBV5-4 and J is TRBJ2-5, with 14 bases matching TRBD2. The CDR3 is 16 amino acids. J was trimmed by 5 bases and V by 4 bases; bases with no gene match: 7. CDR1 is SGHNT, CDR2 YYREEE, per germline (reference sequence). CDR3 amino acids: CASSGGTSGSGETQYF. CDR3 nucleotides: TGTGCCAGCAGCGGGGGGACTAGCGGGAGTGGGGAGACCCAGTACTTC.

This clone was observed a handful of times. The V and J genes are TRBV28 and TRBJ1-2, with 7 nucleotides matching TRBD1. V was pared by 2 bases and J by 0 bases, with 9 bases of the junction left unmatched. There are 17 residues in the CDR3. Germline loops: CDR1 MDHEN, CDR2 SYDVKM. CDR3 amino acids: CASSLTPLGQANYGYTF. DNA of the CDR3: TGTGCCAGCAGTTTAACCCCTCTAGGACAGGCTAACTATGGCTACACCTTC.

This chain's CDR3 is CASSPTGQLTDTQYF. The CDR3 DNA reads as TGTGCCAGTAGTCCAACGGGACAGCTGACAGATACGCAGTATTTT. This chain connects TRBV19 to TRBJ2-3; the match to TRBD1 covers 7 bases. The CDR3 contains 15 residues. J was trimmed by 3 bases and V by 5 bases; bases with no gene match: 8. Germline CDR1 and CDR2: LNHDA and SQIVND (reference sequence).